This T cell receptor beta chain was identified in a study of T cells generated in artificial thymic organoids (dated by TCRdb to the late 2010s). The study in broad terms: In some experiments, thymic T cells were further FACS-purified to deplete CD4 immature single positive or double positive precursors. TCR alpha and beta CDR3 repertoires of in vitro artificial thymic organoid-derived CD8 single positive T cells were compared with thymic and peripheral blood naive CD8 T cells. Displayed repertoire sequencing data were described as representative of three independent experiments.

The CDR3 numbers 13 residues from cysteine through phenylalanine. The DNA shown is the 39-base CDR3, in frame from base 1. V and J are trimmed by 4 bases and 0 bases, and the gene matches miss 2 bases of the junction. The germline V gene sets CDR1 to SQVTM and CDR2 to ANQGSEA. The table lists this clonotype with a few counts. No antigen is known for it. No quality values exist for individual bases; no much larger clone is one base distant. Overall study outcomes, separate from this receptor: Organoid-derived CD8 single positive T cells showed physiological TCR clonotype diversity comparable to thymic and blood naive CD8 T cells.

TCRalpha and TCRbeta libraries were amplified separately by semi-nested PCR with Advantage 2 and reverse primers in the TRAC or TRBC constant regions. The amount of total RNA used for first-strand cDNA synthesis ranged from roughly 3.5 to 550 ng. TCR cDNA libraries were generated by 5'-RACE using the SMARTer PCR cDNA Synthesis kit, with a poly-dT primer employed for first-strand synthesis. Each semi-nested reverse primer in the constant region carried a 5-nucleotide sample-specific barcode, and the resulting products were cleaned up with the Zymo DNA Clean and Concentrator-5 kit. Pools of up to ten barcoded samples were ligated to Illumina adaptors and sequenced on an Illumina MiSeq as 2 x 150 bp paired-end reads. The original methods were these. Demultiplexed reads were aligned with BLAT to a custom library of all human TRAV, TRAJ, TRBV, TRBD and TRBJ combinations from IMGT. The best BLAT hits were picked using pslCDnaFilter (-maxAligns=1, -ignoreIntrons), and custom Perl scripts were used to calculate clonotype frequencies. The raw public reads went through TCRdb reprocessing: fastp at Q25, MiXCR clone calling, in-frame beta chains kept. CDR3 protein duplicates are merged, each entry listing the most common genes and DNA. V and J calls and clone size were set by TCRdb, not the authors. The sample table contains 7,000 to 10,000 distinct CDR3 sequences; only one count was recorded for approximately 20% of them. The ten most abundant clones make up more than 1.4% of the sample.

Enrichment of primary CD8+ T cells was performed with magnetic beads using the Miltenyi CD8+ T cell Isolation Kit. Organoid and thymic CD3+TCRalphabeta+CD8 single positive T cells were FACS sorted before RNA extraction. For each sample, total RNA was purified from around 40,000 to 200,000 sorted cells using the RNeasy Micro kit, and RNA quality was assessed on an Agilent RNA 6000 Nano chip. Thymic fragments were dissected, disrupted by pipetting and passed through a 70 um strainer to release thymocytes. The sequenced sample was naive CD8+ T cells from the thymus. Taken with the paper, the label for cell subset or site translates to: CD3+TCRalphabeta+CD8SP T cells; for blood, CD45RO-CCR7+ naive CD8+ T cells. The V gene is TRBV29-1 and the J gene is TRBJ2-7; TRBD2 aligns with 8 central bases. The clonotype originates from a human donor who gave cord blood stem cells for thymic organoid culture, a cardiac surgery patient who gave postnatal thymus, or a blood donor (not recorded which). CDR3 region: CSVVGTSSYEQYF. The DNA reads as follows: TGCAGCGTTGTCGGGACTAGCTCCTACGAGCAGTACTTC.